Sequencing of this T cell receptor (beta chain) was carried out in a study of CD8+ T cells in alopecia areata. Whole-study context: Oral tofacitinib (5 to 10 mg twice daily) was administered to treated patients.

V was cut by 2 bases and J by 4 bases, with 13 bases left in between. The CDR3 has 14 residues. Germline V gene data show CDR1 as SGHNT and CDR2 as YYREEE (reference sequence). RNA was extracted and reverse transcribed into cDNA as the sequencing template. Assay: immunoSEQ multiplex PCR; the TCRdb copy retains only in-frame clones and omits some. Of about 140,000 clones in the sample, 85% to 90% were seen once. Treatment: oral pan-JAK inhibitor, 5-10 mg twice daily. This clone was seen just once. The antigen is unknown. Study-level results: Many expanded lesional clones persisted during tofacitinib (in both scalp and blood). Scalp sequencing captures resident alphabeta T cells of normal skin too. Scalp clonality and expanded CD8+ clones among the top 100 fell significantly with tofacitinib.

J is TRBJ2-7 and V is TRBV5-4, with D perhaps matching TRBD1 or TRBD2 (5 bases each). The TCR was taken from a human donor with alopecia areata. The sample in question was CD8+ T cells sorted from blood, obtained at week 4, from a patient treated with tofacitinib. The CDR3 sequence: CASSFTGAEYEQYF. DNA for the CDR3: TGTGCCAGCAGCTTCACCGGGGCGGAATACGAGCAGTACTTC. The complete variable domain, with remaining parts taken from reference TRBV5-4 and TRBJ2-7, reads ETGVTQSPTHLIKTRGQQVTLRCSSQSGHNTVSWYQQALGQGPQFIFQYYREEENGRGNFPPRFSGLQFPNYSSELNVNALELDDSALYLCASSFTGAEYEQYFGPGTRLTVT.